This entry lists 3 T cell receptor beta chains sequenced from one sample in a study of blood T cell repertoires in COVID-19. Generated by immunoSEQ multiplex PCR, the TCRdb table keeps only in-frame clones and is missing some. The top ten clones hold over 9.5% of a sample with under 150,000 clones, 88% of them seen once. The sample consisted of peripheral blood. The receptors stem from a man aged 45-65 years with active or convalescent COVID-19.

The chain combines TRBV6-5 with TRBJ2-7, with 10 bases matching TRBD1. V lost 4 bases, J lost 3 bases, and 6 bases stayed unmatched. Germline values: CDR1 MNHEY, CDR2 SVGAGI. This CDR3 comprises 15 residues. CDR3 sequence: CASSLTGGAGYEQYF. In nucleotides, the CDR3 is TGTGCCAGCAGTTTGACAGGGGGCGCAGGCTACGAGCAGTACTTC.

J is TRBJ1-1 and V is TRBV2; D unclear. The germline gives CDR1 SNHLY, CDR2 FYNNEI. V was pared by 7 bases and J by 4 bases, with 16 bases between. The CDR3 extends over 14 amino acids. Here the CDR3 DNA reads TGTGCCAGCAAGCTCAGCGAGGGCAGCACTGAAGCTTTCTTT. It specifies CASKLSEGSTEAFF.

Remarks on this clone: A read error may produce the germline difference seen at one junction end. This chain joins TRBV9 and TRBJ2-4; D is possibly TRBD1 (5 bases). CDR1 SGDLS and CDR2 YYNGEE come from the germline V gene. This CDR3 is built from 13 residues. In DNA form, the CDR3 reads TGTGCCAGCAGCGCGAACAGGAGTCCTTCCCCCATGTTC. It codes for CASSANRSPSPMF.